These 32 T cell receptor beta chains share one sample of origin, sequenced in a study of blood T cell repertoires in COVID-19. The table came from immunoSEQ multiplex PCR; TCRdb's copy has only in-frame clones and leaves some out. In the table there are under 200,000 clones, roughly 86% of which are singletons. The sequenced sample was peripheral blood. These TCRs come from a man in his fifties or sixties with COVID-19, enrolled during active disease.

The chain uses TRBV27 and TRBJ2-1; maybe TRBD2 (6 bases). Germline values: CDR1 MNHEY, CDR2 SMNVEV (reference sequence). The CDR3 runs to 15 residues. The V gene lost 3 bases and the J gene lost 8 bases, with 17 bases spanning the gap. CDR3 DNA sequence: TGTGCCAGCAGTTTTACGGGACTGGGGGTCTATGAGCAGTTCTTC. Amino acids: CASSFTGLGVYEQFF.

CDR3 region: CASSIGAGGGNTIYF. The CDR3 nucleotides read TGTGCCAGTAGTATTGGGGCAGGGGGTGGAAACACCATATATTTT. This rearrangement joins TRBV19 to TRBJ1-3; TRBD1 matches 7 bases. The trim removed 3 bases at V and 3 bases at J, leaving 5 bases unmatched. The germline CDR1 and CDR2 sequences are LNHDA and SQIVND (reference sequence). The CDR3 runs to 15 residues.

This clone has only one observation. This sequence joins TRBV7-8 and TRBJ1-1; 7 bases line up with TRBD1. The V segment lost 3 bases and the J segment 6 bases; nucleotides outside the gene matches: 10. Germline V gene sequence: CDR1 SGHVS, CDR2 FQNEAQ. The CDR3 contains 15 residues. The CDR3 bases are TGTGCCAGCAGCTTGGGACAGCCGAAGGCCGCTGAAGCTTTCTTT. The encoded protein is CASSLGQPKAAEAFF.

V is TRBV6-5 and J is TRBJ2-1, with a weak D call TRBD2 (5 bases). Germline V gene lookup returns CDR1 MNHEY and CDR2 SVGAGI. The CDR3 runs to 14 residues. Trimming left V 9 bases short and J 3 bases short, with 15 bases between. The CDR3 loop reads CASPGKLGYNEQFF. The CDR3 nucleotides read TGTGCCAGTCCGGGGAAATTGGGCTACAATGAGCAGTTCTTC.

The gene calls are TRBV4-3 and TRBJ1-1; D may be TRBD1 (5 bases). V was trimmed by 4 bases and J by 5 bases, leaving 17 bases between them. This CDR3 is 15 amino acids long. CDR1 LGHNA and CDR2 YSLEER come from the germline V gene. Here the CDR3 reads CASSRGTGGGTEAFF. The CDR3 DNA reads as TGCGCCAGCAGCCGGGGTACAGGCGGGGGAACTGAAGCTTTCTTT.

CDR3 sequence (DNA): TGTGCCACCAGTGATTATCCTCCCTACGAGCAGTACTTC. Amino acid sequence: CATSDYPPYEQYF. The V call is TRBV24-1, the J call TRBJ2-7; D remains ambiguous. The V and J ends lost 2 bases and 2 bases respectively, with 6 bases between them. The CDR3 is 13 amino acids. The V gene's germline CDR1 is KGHDR and CDR2 SFDVKD.

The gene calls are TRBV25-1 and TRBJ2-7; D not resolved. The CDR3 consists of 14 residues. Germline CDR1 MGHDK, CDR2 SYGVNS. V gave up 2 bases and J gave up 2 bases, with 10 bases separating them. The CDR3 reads CASSELGPPYEQYF. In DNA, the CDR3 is TGTGCCAGCAGTGAACTTGGGCCCCCCTACGAGCAGTACTTC.

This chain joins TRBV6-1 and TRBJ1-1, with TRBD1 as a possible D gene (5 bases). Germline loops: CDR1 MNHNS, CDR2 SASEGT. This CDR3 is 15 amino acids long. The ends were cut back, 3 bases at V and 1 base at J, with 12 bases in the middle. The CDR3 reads CASSEPGRANTEAFF. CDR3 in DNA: TGTGCCAGCAGTGAGCCGGGCAGGGCGAACACTGAAGCTTTCTTT.

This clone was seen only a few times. CDR3 sequence (DNA): TGTGCCAGCCACTTTGGGGACTTCCCTTCCCTGGGGCAGTTCTTC. Residues: CASHFGDFPSLGQFF. This chain joins TRBV5-6 and TRBJ2-1, with D possibly TRBD2 on 6 matching bases. This CDR3 is 15 amino acids long. V lost 7 bases to trimming and J lost 12 bases, with 26 bases between them. Looked up from germline, CDR1 is SGHDT and CDR2 is YYEEEE.

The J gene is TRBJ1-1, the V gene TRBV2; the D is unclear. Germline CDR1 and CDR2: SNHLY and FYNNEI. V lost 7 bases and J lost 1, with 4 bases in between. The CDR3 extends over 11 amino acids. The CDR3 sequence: CASIENTEAFF. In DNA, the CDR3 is TGTGCCAGCATAGAGAACACTGAAGCTTTCTTT.

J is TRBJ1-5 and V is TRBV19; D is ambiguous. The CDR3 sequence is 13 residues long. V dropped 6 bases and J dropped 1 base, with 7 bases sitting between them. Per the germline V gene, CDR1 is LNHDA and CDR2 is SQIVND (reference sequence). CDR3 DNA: TGTGCCAGTAGGAGAGAAAGCAATCAGCCCCAGCATTTT. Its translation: CASRRESNQPQHF.

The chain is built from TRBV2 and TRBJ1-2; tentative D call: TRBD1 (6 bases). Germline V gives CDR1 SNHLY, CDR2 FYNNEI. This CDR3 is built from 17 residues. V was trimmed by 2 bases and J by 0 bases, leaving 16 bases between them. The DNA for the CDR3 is TGTGCCAGCAGTGAAAGTGGACAGCCCTCGGCTAACTATGGCTACACCTTC. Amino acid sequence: CASSESGQPSANYGYTF.

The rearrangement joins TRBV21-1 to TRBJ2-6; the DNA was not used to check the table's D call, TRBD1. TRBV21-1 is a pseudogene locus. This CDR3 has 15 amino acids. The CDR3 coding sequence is TGTGCCAGCAGCATGCAGGGTACTGGGGCCAACGTCCTGACTTTC. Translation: CASSMQGTGANVLTF.

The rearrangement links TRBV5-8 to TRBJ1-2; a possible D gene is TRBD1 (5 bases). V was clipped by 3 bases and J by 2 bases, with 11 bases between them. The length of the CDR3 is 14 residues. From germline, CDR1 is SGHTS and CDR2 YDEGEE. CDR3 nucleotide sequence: TGTGCCAGCAGCTACCCTGGGGGGAACTATGGCTACACCTTC. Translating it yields CASSYPGGNYGYTF.

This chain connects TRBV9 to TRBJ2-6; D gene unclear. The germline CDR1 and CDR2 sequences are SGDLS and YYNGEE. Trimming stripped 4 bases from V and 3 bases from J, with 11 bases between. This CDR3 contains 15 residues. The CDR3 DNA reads TGTGCCAGCAGCCCACCTAGGAGTGGGGCCAACGTCCTGACTTTC. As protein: CASSPPRSGANVLTF.

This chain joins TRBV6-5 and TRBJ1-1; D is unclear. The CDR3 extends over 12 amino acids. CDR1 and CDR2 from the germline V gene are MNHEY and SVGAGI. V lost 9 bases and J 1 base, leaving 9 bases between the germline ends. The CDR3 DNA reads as TGTGCCAGTAAAGGAGCGAACACTGAAGCTTTCTTT. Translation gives CASKGANTEAFF.

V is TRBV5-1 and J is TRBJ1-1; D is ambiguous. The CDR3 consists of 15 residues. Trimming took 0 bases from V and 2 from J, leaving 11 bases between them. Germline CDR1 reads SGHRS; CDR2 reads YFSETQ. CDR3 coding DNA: TGCGCCAGCAGCTTGGGGCGGGGATCTAACACTGAAGCTTTCTTT. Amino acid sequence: CASSLGRGSNTEAFF.

In DNA form, the CDR3 reads TGTGCCACCAGTGATATAGGACAGGGTGTCAATGAGCAGTTCTTC. Amino acids: CATSDIGQGVNEQFF. The chain carries TRBV24-1 and TRBJ2-1; 8 bases agree with TRBD1. CDR1 is KGHDR, CDR2 SFDVKD, per germline. The CDR3 is 15 residues long. V shed 3 bases, J shed 6 bases, and the junction held 6 bases outside the gene matches.

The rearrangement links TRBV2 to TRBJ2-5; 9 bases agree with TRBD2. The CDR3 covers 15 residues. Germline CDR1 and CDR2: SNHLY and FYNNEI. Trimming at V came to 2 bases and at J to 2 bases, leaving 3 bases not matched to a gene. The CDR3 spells CASSEQRGAQETQYF. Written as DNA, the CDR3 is TGTGCCAGCAGTGAACAGCGGGGGGCTCAAGAGACCCAGTACTTC.

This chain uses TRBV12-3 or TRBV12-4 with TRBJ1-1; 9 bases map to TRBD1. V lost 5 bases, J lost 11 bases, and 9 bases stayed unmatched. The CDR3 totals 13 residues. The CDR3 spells CASSQNSDRGAFF. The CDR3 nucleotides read TGTGCCAGCAGTCAAAACTCGGACAGGGGTGCTTTCTTT.

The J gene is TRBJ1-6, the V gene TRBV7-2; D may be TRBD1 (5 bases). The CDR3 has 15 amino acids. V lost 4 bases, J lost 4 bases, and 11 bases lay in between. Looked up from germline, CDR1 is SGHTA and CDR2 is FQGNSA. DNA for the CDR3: TGTGCCAGCAGCTCGGACGGGGGATATAATTCACCCCTCCACTTT. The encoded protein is CASSSDGGYNSPLHF. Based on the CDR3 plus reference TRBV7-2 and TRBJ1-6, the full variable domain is GAGVSQSPSNKVTEKGKDVELRCDPISGHTALYWYRQSLGQGLEFLIYFQGNSAPDKSGLPSDRFSAERTGGSVSTLTIQRTQQEDSAVYLCASSSDGGYNSPLHFGNGTRLTVT.

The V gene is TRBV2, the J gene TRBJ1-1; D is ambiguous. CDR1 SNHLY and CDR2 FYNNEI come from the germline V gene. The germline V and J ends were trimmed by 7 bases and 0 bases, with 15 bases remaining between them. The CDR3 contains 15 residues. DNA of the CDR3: TGTGCCAGCACGTCCGAGGGAGTCATGAACACTGAAGCTTTCTTT. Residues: CASTSEGVMNTEAFF. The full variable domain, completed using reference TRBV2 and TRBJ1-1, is EPEVTQTPSHQVTQMGQEVILRCVPISNHLYFYWYRQILGQKVEFLVSFYNNEISEKSEIFDDQFSVERPDGSNFTLKIRSTKLEDSAMYFCASTSEGVMNTEAFFGQGTRLTVV.

The DNA for the CDR3 is TGTGCCAGCAGCCTCGAAGGTCAGGTACTGGGTACGCAGTATTTT. Amino acids: CASSLEGQVLGTQYF. J is TRBJ2-3 and V is TRBV3-1 (or the pseudogene TRBV3-2); unclear D gene. Germline lookup yields CDR1 LGHDT and CDR2 YNNKEL (reference sequence). This CDR3 spans 15 amino acids. Trimming cost V 4 bases and J 8 bases, with 19 bases left between them.

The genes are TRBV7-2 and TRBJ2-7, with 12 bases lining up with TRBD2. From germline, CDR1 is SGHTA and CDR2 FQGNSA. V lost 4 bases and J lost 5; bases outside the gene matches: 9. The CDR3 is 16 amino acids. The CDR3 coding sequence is TGTGCCAGCAGCTCCCCGACTAGCGGGAGCATCAACGAGCAGTACTTC. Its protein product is CASSSPTSGSINEQYF.

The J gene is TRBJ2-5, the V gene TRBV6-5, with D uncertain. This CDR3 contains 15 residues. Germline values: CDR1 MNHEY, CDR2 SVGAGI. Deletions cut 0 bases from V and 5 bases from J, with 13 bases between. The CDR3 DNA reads TGTGCCAGCAGTTACTCGACACTTGCATCGGAGACCCAGTACTTC. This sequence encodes CASSYSTLASETQYF.

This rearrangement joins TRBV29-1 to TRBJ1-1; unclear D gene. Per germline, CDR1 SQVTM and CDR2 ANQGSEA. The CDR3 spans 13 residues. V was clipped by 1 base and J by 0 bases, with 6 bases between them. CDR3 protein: CSVEGQLNTEAFF. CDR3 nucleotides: TGCAGCGTTGAAGGACAACTGAACACTGAAGCTTTCTTT. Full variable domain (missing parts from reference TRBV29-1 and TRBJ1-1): SAVISQKPSRDICQRGTSLTIQCQVDSQVTMMFWYRQQPGQSLTLIATANQGSEATYESGFVIDKFPISRPNLTFSTLTVSNMSPEDSSIYLCSVEGQLNTEAFFGQGTRLTVV.

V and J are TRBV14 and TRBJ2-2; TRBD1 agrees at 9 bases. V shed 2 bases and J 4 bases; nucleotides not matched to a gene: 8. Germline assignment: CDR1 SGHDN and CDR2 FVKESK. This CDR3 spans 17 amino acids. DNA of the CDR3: TGTGCCAGCAGCCAAAACAGGGGGCTCGGCGGCACCGGGGAGCTGTTTTTT. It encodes CASSQNRGLGGTGELFF.

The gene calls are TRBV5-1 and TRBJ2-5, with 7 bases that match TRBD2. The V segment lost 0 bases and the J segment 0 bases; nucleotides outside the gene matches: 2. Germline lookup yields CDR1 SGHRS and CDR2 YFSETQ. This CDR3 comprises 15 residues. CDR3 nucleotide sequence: TGCGCCAGCAGCTTGGCCGCGGGGGACCAAGAGACCCAGTACTTC. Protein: CASSLAAGDQETQYF.

The CDR3 nucleotides are TGTGCCTGGAGTATCCCCGTTAGCGGGAGGGCCCTGTACAATGAGCAGTTCTTC. Protein: CAWSIPVSGRALYNEQFF. The chain combines TRBV30 with TRBJ2-1; TRBD2 aligns across 11 bases. The CDR3 has 18 amino acids. Germline V gives CDR1 GTSNPN, CDR2 SVGIG (reference sequence). Trimming removed 2 bases from V and 4 bases from J; junction bases left unmatched: 13.

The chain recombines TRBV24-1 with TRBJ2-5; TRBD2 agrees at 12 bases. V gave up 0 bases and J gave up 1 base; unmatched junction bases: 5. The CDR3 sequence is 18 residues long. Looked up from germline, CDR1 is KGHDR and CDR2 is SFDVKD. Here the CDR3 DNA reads TGTGCCACCAGTGATTTGAAGGAACTAGCGGGGGGCCAAGAGACCCAGTACTTC. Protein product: CATSDLKELAGGQETQYF.

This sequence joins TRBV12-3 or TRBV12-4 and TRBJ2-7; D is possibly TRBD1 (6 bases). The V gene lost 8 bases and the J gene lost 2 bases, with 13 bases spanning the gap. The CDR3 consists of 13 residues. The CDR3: CASSLRTAYEQYF. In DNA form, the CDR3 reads TGTGCCAGCTCCCTCCGGACAGCCTACGAGCAGTACTTC.

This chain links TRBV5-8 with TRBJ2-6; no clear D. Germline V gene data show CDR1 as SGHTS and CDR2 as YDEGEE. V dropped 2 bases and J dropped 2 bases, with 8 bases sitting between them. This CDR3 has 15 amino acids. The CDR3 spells CASSFGTAGANVLTF. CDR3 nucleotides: TGTGCCAGCAGCTTCGGTACGGCTGGGGCCAACGTCCTGACTTTC.